The source of this T cell receptor beta chain is a study of regulatory T cells in long-lasting Graves disease. Study-wide background: Antithyroid drug exposure in newly diagnosed Graves' patients had lasted under 3 months. Findings and limits, study-wide: Researchers reported studying only peripheral blood, not thyroid tissue. Gene preferences differed: TRBV28, TRBJ1-2, TRBJ2-5 in persistent cases.

Libraries of TCR beta came from iRepertoire HTBI primers plus Arm-PCR of CDR3 regions. TCRdb reprocessed the multiplex PCR reads via MiXCR and lists one record per CDR3 protein. The data contain roughly 530,000 distinct CDR3 sequences, about 15% of them singletons. Time point in this sample: newly diagnosed GD, antithyroid drugs for less than 3 months. RNA isolated from PBMCs was used to make the TCR library. This clonotype was counted at least ten times. Its antigen is as yet unknown. Trimming pared 7 bases from V and 3 bases from J, leaving 10 bases between. The CDR3 loop spans 13 amino acids. Germline V gives CDR1 MDHEN, CDR2 SYDVKM. These data were likewise used in another study, on T cells in Graves' hyperthyroidism and ophthalmopathy. According to that study: Diagnoses were made from clinical symptoms, serum measures (thyroxine and TRAb), thyroid ultrasound and orbital computed tomography.

The sequencing used peripheral blood mononuclear cells (PBMCs), collected at new diagnosis, from a patient treated with antithyroid drugs. The rearrangement links TRBV28 to TRBJ1-3; the D is unclear. This TCR came from a woman aged 35-60 years with Graves disease. CDR3 sequence reads: CASTGVSGNTIYF. In DNA, the CDR3 is TGTGCCAGCACGGGTGTGAGTGGAAACACCATATATTTT.